The source of this T cell receptor beta chain is a study of CD8 T cells in ankylosing spondylitis. Study outcomes and limitations: From matched ankylosing spondylitis synovial fluid, disease-linked clones were reportedly recovered at significantly enriched levels.

As the method for making TCR beta libraries, quantitative 5'-RACE with molecular barcodes was used. MiXCR, run by TCRdb on the 5' RACE reads, gives a single entry per CDR3 protein. The data show about 39,000 distinct CDR3 sequences, 3% to 4.5% seen once. Germline lookup yields CDR1 SGDLS and CDR2 YYNGEE. V was shortened by 1 base and J by 8 bases, with 12 bases between the two germline ends. The CDR3 runs 13 residues. The table lists this clonotype with many counts. Its antigen is undetermined. This chain uses TRBV9 with TRBJ1-2; tentatively, D is TRBD1 (5 bases). The sequence was obtained from a female donor with ankylosing spondylitis or in good health (not recorded which). Sequencing was performed on blood, either unsorted or a sorted T cell fraction (not recorded which). The DNA for the CDR3 is TGTGCCAGCAGCGTAAGGCAGGGAGGAGGCTACACCTTC. It encodes CASSVRQGGGYTF.